This TCR beta chain came from a study of T-cell memory formation after mild COVID-19. This CDR3 contains 14 residues. Trimming removed 4 bases from V and 4 bases from J, with 12 bases in between. Germline V CDR1 and CDR2: KGHDR, SFDVKD. Concerning this clonotype itself: The antigen is unknown.

Study-wide points: Shrinking CD4+ clones resided mostly in CM and EM, and CD8+ ones in EMRA.

TCRdb fed the 5' RACE reads into MiXCR, producing one record per CDR3 protein. Among fewer than 500,000 distinct CDR3 sequences listed, roughly 25% were seen once. This sequence originates from an adult woman who had mild COVID-19 (a few samples of this study predate the infection). Cell type and time point are not known. Sample: PBMCs or a T cell subset sorted from them (not recorded which). The chain joins TRBV24-1 to TRBJ2-5; D possibly corresponds to TRBD2 (6 bases). CDR3 protein: CATSDSKGLETQYF. Here the CDR3 DNA reads TGTGCCACCAGTGACTCCAAGGGACTAGAGACCCAGTACTTC.